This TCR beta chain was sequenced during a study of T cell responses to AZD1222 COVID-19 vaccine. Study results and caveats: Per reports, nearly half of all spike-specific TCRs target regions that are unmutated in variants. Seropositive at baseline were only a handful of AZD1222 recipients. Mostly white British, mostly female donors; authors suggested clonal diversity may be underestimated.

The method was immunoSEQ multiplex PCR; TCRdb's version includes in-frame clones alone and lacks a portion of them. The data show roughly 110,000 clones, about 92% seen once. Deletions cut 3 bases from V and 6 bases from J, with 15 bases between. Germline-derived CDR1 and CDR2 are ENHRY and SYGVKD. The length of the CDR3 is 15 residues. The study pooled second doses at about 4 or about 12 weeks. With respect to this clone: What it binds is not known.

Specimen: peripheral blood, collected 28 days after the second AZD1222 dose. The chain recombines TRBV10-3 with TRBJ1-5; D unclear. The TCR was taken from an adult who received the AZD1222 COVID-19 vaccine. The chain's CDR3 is CAISDPSSGVQPQHF. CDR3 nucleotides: TGTGCCATCAGTGACCCGTCATCCGGAGTTCAGCCCCAGCATTTT.